This entry concerns a single T cell receptor (beta chain). Its antigen is unknown. 13 Jbeta primers and 60 Vbeta primers were used for the PCR. The method was immunoSEQ multiplex PCR; TCRdb's version includes in-frame clones alone and lacks a portion of them. The table has over 150,000 clones, about 80% seen once. These data are taken from a study of cytomegalovirus exposure and HLA in healthy donors. Points from the study as a whole: Most CMV-associated TCR beta chains were later found to appear HLA-restricted. Follow-up analysis later connected one missense variant in DCLRE1C with trimming of TCR beta V- and J-genes. Most TCR beta V segments were productive about 90% or about 30% of the time in an earlier analysis.

The CDR3 runs 13 residues. Germline V gives CDR1 MNHEY, CDR2 SMNVEV (reference sequence). The germline V and J ends were trimmed by 1 base and 8 bases, with 9 bases remaining between them. The source of this sequence is a woman aged 25-40 years in good health and CMV-seronegative. V usage is TRBV27 and J usage is TRBJ2-4; D call uncertain. Sequenced material: PBMCs. The CDR3 nucleotides read TGTGCCAGCAGTTTATATGGTGGGCACATTCAGTACTTC. This gives the protein CASSLYGGHIQYF.